Listed below are T cell receptor beta chains from one sample, sequenced in a study of blood T cell repertoires in COVID-19. Clones were sequenced by immunoSEQ multiplex PCR, and TCRdb holds only the in-frame ones, with some missing. This sample carries roughly 300,000 clones, roughly 85% of them seen once, and the ten largest clones take 6% to 9%. Source material: peripheral blood. The receptors shown here come from a human donor in a cohort sampled during active COVID-19. The CDR3 runs from the conserved cysteine through the conserved F or W. Each record gives: D gene, V gene, J gene, CDR3 DNA, CDR3 protein. A D gene is named only where the DNA matches it firmly.

>NA|TRBV11-2|TRBJ1-3
TGTGCCAGCAGCTCACTACAGGGCTCTGGAAACACCATATATTTT
CASSSLQGSGNTIYF
>NA|TRBV30|TRBJ2-1
TGTGCCTGGAGTGTCCAGTACAATGAGCAGTTCTTC
CAWSVQYNEQFF
>TRBD1|TRBV3-1/TRBV3-2|TRBJ2-1
TGTGCCAGCAGCCAACCGGGACAGGGTTTAGATGAGCAGTTCTTC
CASSQPGQGLDEQFF
>TRBD2|TRBV4-2|TRBJ2-2
TGTGCCAGCAGCCAAGGCCTAGCGGACGTAAGCGGGGAGCTGTTTTTT
CASSQGLADVSGELFF
>NA|TRBV6-5|TRBJ1-6
TGTGCCAGCAGTTACCGGGTTAATTCACCCCTCCACTTT
CASSYRVNSPLHF
>TRBD2|TRBV10-2|TRBJ2-2
TGCGCCAGCAGGACGGGGGGGCCCTCGAACACCGGGGAGCTGTTTTTT
CASRTGGPSNTGELFF
>TRBD2|TRBV24-1|TRBJ2-2
TGTGCCACCAGTGCCTGGGACTACACAAACACCGGGGAGCTGTTTTTT
CATSAWDYTNTGELFF
>NA|TRBV7-9|TRBJ1-6
TGTGCCAGCAGTCTCGGGTGGGGGGAGGATACACCCCTCCACTTT
CASSLGWGEDTPLHF
>TRBD1|TRBV7-2|TRBJ1-3
TGTGCCAGCAGCTTAGTACAGGGGGCGTATGGAAACACCATATATTTT
CASSLVQGAYGNTIYF
>NA|TRBV12-5|TRBJ1-3
TGTGCTAGTGGTTTGCCGCAGGGGAATGGAAACACCATATATTTT
CASGLPQGNGNTIYF
>NA|TRBV5-3|TRBJ1-2
TGTGCCAGAAGCTTGCCAGGGATTCGTGGCTACACCTTC
CARSLPGIRGYTF
>TRBD2|TRBV13|TRBJ2-5
TGTGCCAGCAGCTCCGGGACTAGCGGGGGGGCCGTGGAGACCCAGTACTTC
CASSSGTSGGAVETQYF
>TRBD2|TRBV24-1|TRBJ2-1
TGTGCCACCAGTGATTCGAGCGGGGGGGCTTTCAATGAGCAGTTCTTC
CATSDSSGGAFNEQFF
>TRBD1|TRBV5-1|TRBJ1-1
TGCGCCAGCAGCCTGACGGACAGGGAGTACCACACTGAAGCTTTCTTT
CASSLTDREYHTEAFF
>TRBD1|TRBV11-2|TRBJ1-2
TGTGCCAGCAGCTCACTCCGGGACAGGGGGAATGGCTACACCTTC
CASSSLRDRGNGYTF
>TRBD1|TRBV9|TRBJ1-5
TGTGCCAGCAGCGTAGGTCAGGGGGATCAGCCCCAGCATTTT
CASSVGQGDQPQHF
>NA|TRBV6-5|TRBJ1-5
TGTGCCAGCAGTTACTCGCAGTATAGCAATCAGCCCCAGCATTTT
CASSYSQYSNQPQHF
>NA|TRBV18|TRBJ2-7
TGTGCCAGCTCACTCCAGGGGGGTAACTACGAGCAGTACTTC
CASSLQGGNYEQYF